Listed here are 22 T cell receptor beta chains from one sample, sequenced in a study of cytomegalovirus exposure and HLA in healthy donors. PCR amplification relied on 60 Vbeta primers (plus 13 Jbeta primers). Method: immunoSEQ multiplex PCR; TCRdb's copy keeps in-frame clones and lacks some. The sample lists under 150,000 clones; approximately 84% were seen once. Sequenced material: PBMCs. These receptors all come from a man younger than 40 in good health and CMV-seropositive.

The rearrangement uses TRBV6-5 and TRBJ1-1, with D possibly matching TRBD1 (5 bases). V was pared by 4 bases and J by 1 base, with 7 bases between. The CDR3 covers 13 residues. Germline-derived CDR1 and CDR2 are MNHEY and SVGAGI. CDR3 in DNA: TGTGCCAGCAGTTCGGACACGAACACTGAAGCTTTCTTT. This translates into CASSSDTNTEAFF.

CDR3 DNA sequence: TGTGCCAGCAGTGACAGGGGGGTAGATGGCTACACCTTC. It translates to CASSDRGVDGYTF. This sequence joins TRBV9 and TRBJ1-2; 9 bases are shared with TRBD1. The germline gives CDR1 SGDLS, CDR2 YYNGEE. The CDR3 spans 13 residues. Trimming at V came to 5 bases and at J to 6 bases, leaving 5 bases not matched to a gene.

The V gene is TRBV7-2, the J gene TRBJ2-7, with no clear D. The CDR3 sequence is 16 residues long. CDR1 and CDR2 from the germline V gene are SGHTA and FQGNSA. V was clipped by 3 bases and J by 5 bases, with 20 bases between them. The CDR3: CASSLPRGSQGDEQYF. CDR3 sequence (DNA): TGTGCCAGCAGCTTGCCCCGAGGATCCCAAGGTGACGAGCAGTACTTC.

This clone was detected a few times. The chain carries TRBV4-2 and TRBJ1-5; D possibly corresponds to TRBD1 (5 bases). The CDR3 extends over 15 amino acids. Germline CDR1 is LGHNA and CDR2 is YNFKEQ. Trimming shortened V by 0 bases and J by 4 bases, and 10 bases separated the two germline ends. As DNA, the CDR3 is TGTGCCAGCAGCCAAGACAGGGTGGGAAATCAGCCCCAGCATTTT. Amino acids: CASSQDRVGNQPQHF.

This clone was counted between two and nine times. This chain links TRBV4-1 with TRBJ2-7; the D gene is possibly TRBD2 (6 bases). This CDR3 region has 16 residues. V lost 0 bases and J lost 4, with 16 bases in between. The germline CDR1 and CDR2 sequences are MGHRA and YSYEKL. CDR3 residues: CASSQDKREKGYEQYF. The CDR3 DNA follows: TGCGCCAGCAGCCAAGATAAACGGGAGAAGGGTTACGAGCAGTACTTC.

This clone appeared once. The chain combines TRBV28 with TRBJ2-7; D unclear. The V and J ends lost 3 bases and 4 bases respectively, with 13 bases between them. The length of the CDR3 is 14 residues. Germline values: CDR1 MDHEN, CDR2 SYDVKM. Written as DNA, the CDR3 is TGTGCCAGCAGTTTGCCAAACTACCCTTACGAGCAGTACTTC. Translating gives CASSLPNYPYEQYF.

CDR3 sequence: CARFNRLSSGNTIYF. The CDR3 DNA follows: TGTGCCAGATTTAACAGGTTGAGCTCTGGAAACACCATATATTTT. This chain links TRBV28 with TRBJ1-3; D may be TRBD1 (5 bases). Trimming took off 9 bases at V and 0 bases at J, with 15 bases between the two ends. Germline CDR1 is MDHEN and CDR2 is SYDVKM. The CDR3 runs 15 residues.

This rearrangement joins TRBV2 to TRBJ2-3, with D perhaps matching TRBD2 (5 bases). CDR3 size: 13 residues. In germline, CDR1 is SNHLY, CDR2 FYNNEI. V gave up 4 bases and J gave up 6 bases, with 11 bases separating them. DNA for the CDR3: TGTGCCAGCAGTGGCGGACTGCAGGATACGCAGTATTTT. Protein: CASSGGLQDTQYF.

This chain uses TRBV11-2 with TRBJ2-1; TRBD2 matches 9 bases. Germline V gene data show CDR1 as SGHAT and CDR2 as FQNNGV. The CDR3 totals 18 residues. The V gene end was trimmed by 1 base and the J gene end by 1 base; junction bases not matched to a gene: 8. The CDR3 loop is CASSLVQLAGPSYNEQFF. CDR3 nucleotides: TGTGCCAGCAGCTTAGTTCAACTAGCGGGCCCATCCTACAATGAGCAGTTCTTC.

This clone was seen only a few times. The J gene is TRBJ1-2, the V gene TRBV7-9, with 8 bases aligning to TRBD1. Germline V lookup: CDR1 SEHNR, CDR2 FQNEAQ (reference sequence). V dropped 8 bases and J dropped 7; count of bases not matched to a gene: 9. The CDR3 loop spans 13 amino acids. The CDR3 sequence is CASGGQGRFGYTF. CDR3 sequence (DNA): TGTGCCAGCGGTGGACAGGGACGATTTGGCTACACCTTC.

The chain combines TRBV7-7 with TRBJ2-7, with D perhaps matching TRBD1 (6 bases). Deletions cut 1 base from V and 7 bases from J, with 14 bases between. Per the germline V gene, CDR1 is SSHAT and CDR2 is FNYEAQ (reference sequence). The CDR3 length is 14 residues. The CDR3 DNA is TGTGCCAGCAGCTTAGGTGGGGGCCGAGGGGAGCAGTACTTC. Translating gives CASSLGGGRGEQYF.

The chain recombines TRBV7-9 with TRBJ2-5, with 15 bases identical to TRBD2. Losses at the gene ends were 1 base for V and 5 bases for J; bases not matched to a gene: 5. Looked up from germline, CDR1 is SEHNR and CDR2 is FQNEAQ (reference sequence). CDR3 length: 17 residues. The CDR3 sequence is CASSLGTSGGADETQYF. In DNA, the CDR3 is TGTGCCAGCAGCTTAGGGACTAGCGGGGGGGCCGATGAGACCCAGTACTTC. Full variable domain (rest looked up from reference TRBV7-9 and TRBJ2-5): DTGVSQNPRHKITKRGQNVTFRCDPISEHNRLYWYRQTLGQGPEFLTYFQNEAQLEKSRLLSDRFSAERPKGSFSTLEIQRTEQGDSAMYLCASSLGTSGGADETQYFGPGTRLLVL.

J is TRBJ1-1 and V is TRBV11-3; possible D gene TRBD1, 5 bases. The CDR3 extends over 14 amino acids. Germline V lookup: CDR1 SGHNT, CDR2 YENEEA. The V gene lost 3 bases and the J gene lost 4 bases, with 12 bases spanning the gap. CDR3 residues: CASSLLGGTTEAFF. CDR3 nucleotides: TGTGCCAGCAGCTTGTTGGGGGGGACCACTGAAGCTTTCTTT.

The genes are TRBV7-9 and TRBJ2-5, with 7 bases fitting TRBD1. The J call may be faulty, since TRBJ2-7 better matches the DNA end. The CDR3 runs 14 residues. CDR1 and CDR2 (germline): SEHNR, FQNEAQ (reference sequence). The CDR3 spells CASSPEGAAYEQYF. The DNA of the CDR3 is TGTGCCAGCAGCCCTGAGGGGGCAGCCTACGAGCAGTACTTC.

This sequence joins TRBV28 and TRBJ1-1; D uncertain. CDR1 is MDHEN and CDR2 is SYDVKM in the germline V gene. Trimming cost V 10 bases and J 8 bases, with 14 bases left between them. The CDR3 is 11 amino acids. The CDR3 spells CAIQRTDEAFF. DNA of the CDR3: TGTGCCATCCAGCGGACGGACGAAGCTTTCTTT.

The chain combines TRBV6-5 with TRBJ2-3, with D perhaps matching TRBD2 (5 bases). In germline, CDR1 is MNHEY, CDR2 SVGAGI. The CDR3 spans 12 residues. Trimming took 10 bases from V and 5 from J, leaving 13 bases between them. The CDR3 here is CATLSAGDTQYF. In DNA, the CDR3 is TGTGCCACCCTGTCGGCGGGAGATACGCAGTATTTT.

The rearrangement joins TRBV18 to TRBJ2-7; D is possibly TRBD1 (6 bases). V dropped 5 bases and J dropped 0 bases, with 11 bases sitting between them. This CDR3 region has 14 residues. Germline lookup yields CDR1 KGHSH and CDR2 LQKENI. The CDR3 loop is CASSSDSLSYEQYF. The DNA of the CDR3 is TGTGCCAGCTCATCGGACAGCCTCTCCTACGAGCAGTACTTC. Combining the CDR3 with reference TRBV18 and TRBJ2-7 gives the whole variable domain NAGVMQNPRHLVRRRGQEARLRCSPMKGHSHVYWYRQLPEEGLKFMVYLQKENIIDESGMPKERFSAEFPKEGPSILRIQQVVRGDSAAYFCASSSDSLSYEQYFGPGTRLTVT.

In this sample, this clone turned up once. The V call is TRBV7-9, the J call TRBJ1-2; 8 bases are shared with TRBD1. Germline CDR1 and CDR2: SEHNR and FQNEAQ (reference sequence). This CDR3 is 14 amino acids long. The ends lost 4 bases at V and 7 bases at J; junction bases unmatched: 8. CDR3 region: CASSSSGGEAGYTF. CDR3 bases: TGTGCCAGCAGCTCCTCAGGGGGCGAGGCTGGCTACACCTTC.

CDR3 region: CASSLRGDGDTEAFF. The CDR3 region has the DNA TGCGCCAGCAGCTTACGGGGGGACGGGGACACTGAAGCTTTCTTT. The genes are TRBV5-1 and TRBJ1-1, with D possibly TRBD1 on 5 matching bases. V was pared by 2 bases and J by 3 bases, with 14 bases between. The germline CDR1 and CDR2 sequences are SGHRS and YFSETQ. The CDR3 covers 15 residues. Variable domain in full (rest from reference TRBV5-1 and TRBJ1-1): KAGVTQTPRYLIKTRGQQVTLSCSPISGHRSVSWYQQTPGQGLQFLFEYFSETQRNKGNFPGRFSGRQFSNSRSEMNVSTLELGDSALYLCASSLRGDGDTEAFFGQGTRLTVV.

The chain uses TRBV6-5 and TRBJ1-2; D might be TRBD1 (5 bases). The CDR3 totals 13 residues. Trimming removed 5 bases at V and 8 bases at J, with 15 bases between. Germline V gene sequence: CDR1 MNHEY, CDR2 SVGAGI. CDR3: CASSRSGEGGYTF. In nucleotides, the CDR3 is TGTGCCAGCAGTAGGTCGGGGGAAGGGGGCTACACCTTC.

This clone was counted only a few times. This chain uses TRBV6-6 with TRBJ2-7; D perhaps matches TRBD2 (5 bases). Germline V gives CDR1 MNHNY, CDR2 SVGAGI (reference sequence). The CDR3 has 16 residues. V was cut by 2 bases and J by 3 bases, with 17 bases left in between. The CDR3, as DNA: TGTGCCAGCAGTTACGAGGGTAGGGCCGGGGACTACGAGCAGTACTTC. This codes for CASSYEGRAGDYEQYF.

This clone was seen more than once but under ten times. The rearrangement uses TRBV6-6 and TRBJ1-1; D call uncertain. The V and J ends lost 10 bases and 1 base respectively, with 7 bases between them. Germline assignment: CDR1 MNHNY and CDR2 SVGAGI (reference sequence). The CDR3 contains 11 residues. In DNA form, the CDR3 reads TGTGCCACGGCGGGGAACACTGAAGCTTTCTTT. Encoded protein: CATAGNTEAFF.